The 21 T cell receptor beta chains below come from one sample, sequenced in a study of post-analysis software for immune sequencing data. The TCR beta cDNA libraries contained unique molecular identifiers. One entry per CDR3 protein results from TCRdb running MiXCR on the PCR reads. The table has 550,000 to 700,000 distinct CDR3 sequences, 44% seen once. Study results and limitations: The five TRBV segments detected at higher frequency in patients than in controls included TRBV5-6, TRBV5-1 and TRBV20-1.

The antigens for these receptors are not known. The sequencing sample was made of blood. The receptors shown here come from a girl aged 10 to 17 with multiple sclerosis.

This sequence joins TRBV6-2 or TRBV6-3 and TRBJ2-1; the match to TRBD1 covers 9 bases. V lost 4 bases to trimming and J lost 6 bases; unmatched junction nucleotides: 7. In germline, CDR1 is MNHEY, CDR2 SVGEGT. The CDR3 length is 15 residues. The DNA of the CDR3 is TGTGCCAGCAGTTTCGACAGGGGGGACGGCAATGAGCAGTTCTTC. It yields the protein CASSFDRGDGNEQFF.

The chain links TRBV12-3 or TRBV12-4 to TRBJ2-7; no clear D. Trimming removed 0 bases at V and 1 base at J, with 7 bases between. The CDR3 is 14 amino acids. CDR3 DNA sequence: TGTGCCAGCAGTTTAGCGTACGGGTCCTACGAGCAGTACTTC. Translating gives CASSLAYGSYEQYF.

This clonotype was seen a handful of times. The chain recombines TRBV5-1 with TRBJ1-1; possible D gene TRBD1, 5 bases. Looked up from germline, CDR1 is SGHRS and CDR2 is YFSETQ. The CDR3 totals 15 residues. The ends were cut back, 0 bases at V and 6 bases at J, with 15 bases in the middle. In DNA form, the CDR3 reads TGCGCCAGCAGCTTGGGGGACGGGGGGATCGCTGAAGCTTTCTTT. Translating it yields CASSLGDGGIAEAFF.

The CDR3, as DNA: TGCAGTGTCATGGGCGGCAGCTATGGCTACACCTTC. This encodes CSVMGGSYGYTF. The genes are TRBV20-1 and TRBJ1-2; D is uncertain. There are 12 residues in the CDR3. Trimming removed 7 bases from V and 4 bases from J, with 13 bases in between. Germline values: CDR1 DFQATT, CDR2 SNEGSKA (reference sequence).

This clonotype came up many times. In DNA form, the CDR3 reads TGTGCCAGTAGGGGGGGCTCCTACAATGAGCAGTTCTTC. Translated, it gives CASRGGSYNEQFF. The chain uses TRBV28 and TRBJ2-1; tentatively, D is TRBD2 (7 bases). The CDR3 runs 13 residues. V dropped 9 bases and J dropped 0 bases, with 9 bases sitting between them. The germline V gene has CDR1 MDHEN and CDR2 SYDVKM. Full variable domain (outside the CDR3, taken from reference TRBV28 and TRBJ2-1): DVKVTQSSRYLVKRTGEKVFLECVQDMDHENMFWYRQDPGLGLRLIYFSYDVKMKEKGDIPEGYSVSREKKERFSLILESASTNQTSMYLCASRGGSYNEQFFGPGTRLTVL.

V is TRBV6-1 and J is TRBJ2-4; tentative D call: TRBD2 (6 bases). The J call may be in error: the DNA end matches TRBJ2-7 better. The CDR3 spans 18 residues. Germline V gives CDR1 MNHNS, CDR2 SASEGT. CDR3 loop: CASSTAGVRGRLTGEQYF. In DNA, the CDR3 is TGTGCCAGCAGTACCGCCGGGGTCCGGGGGAGACTTACCGGCGAGCAGTACTTC.

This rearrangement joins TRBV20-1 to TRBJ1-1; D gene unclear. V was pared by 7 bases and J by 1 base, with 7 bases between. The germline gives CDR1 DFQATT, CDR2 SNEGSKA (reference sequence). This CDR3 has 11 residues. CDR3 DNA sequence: TGCAGTGAAAATAGGAACACTGAAGCTTTCTTT. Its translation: CSENRNTEAFF.

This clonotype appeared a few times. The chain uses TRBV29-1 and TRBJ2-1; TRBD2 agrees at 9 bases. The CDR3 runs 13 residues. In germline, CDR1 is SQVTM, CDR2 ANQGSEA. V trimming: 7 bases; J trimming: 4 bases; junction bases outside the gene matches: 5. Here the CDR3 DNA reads TGCAGCGCGATGACTAGCGGATACAATGAGCAGTTCTTC. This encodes CSAMTSGYNEQFF.

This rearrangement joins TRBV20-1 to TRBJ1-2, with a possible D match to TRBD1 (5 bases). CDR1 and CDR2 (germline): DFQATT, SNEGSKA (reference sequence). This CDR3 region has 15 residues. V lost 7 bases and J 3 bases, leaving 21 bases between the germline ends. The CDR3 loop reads CSVSKMGVWDYGYTF. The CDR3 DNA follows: TGCAGTGTAAGCAAGATGGGGGTCTGGGACTATGGCTACACCTTC.

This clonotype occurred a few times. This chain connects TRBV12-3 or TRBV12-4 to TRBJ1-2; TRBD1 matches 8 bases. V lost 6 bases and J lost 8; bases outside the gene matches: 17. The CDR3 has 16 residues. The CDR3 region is CASRPPGTGDERGYTF. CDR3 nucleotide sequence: TGTGCCAGCAGACCTCCGGGGACAGGAGATGAGAGGGGCTACACCTTC.

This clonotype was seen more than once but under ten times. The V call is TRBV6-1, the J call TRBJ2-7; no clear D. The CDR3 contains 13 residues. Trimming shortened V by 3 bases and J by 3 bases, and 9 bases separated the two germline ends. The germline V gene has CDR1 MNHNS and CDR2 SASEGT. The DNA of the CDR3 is TGTGCCAGCAGTGATTCTCTTGGCTACGAGCAGTACTTC. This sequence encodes CASSDSLGYEQYF.

CDR3 bases: TGCAGCGCTGGAGGAGGACTAGCGGGAGGCTCCTACAATGAGCAGTTCTTC. Translation: CSAGGGLAGGSYNEQFF. The gene calls are TRBV29-1 and TRBJ2-1, with TRBD2 matching over 14 bases. The CDR3 length is 17 residues. Germline V CDR1 and CDR2: SQVTM, ANQGSEA. After removal of 7 bases from V and 0 bases from J, the junction contained 8 bases not matched to a gene.

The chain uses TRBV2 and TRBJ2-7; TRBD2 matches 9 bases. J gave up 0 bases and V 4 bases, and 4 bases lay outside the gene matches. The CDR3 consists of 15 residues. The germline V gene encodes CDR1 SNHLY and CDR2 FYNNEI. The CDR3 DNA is TGTGCCAGCAGTGCTCAGCGGGGGGCCTCCTACGAGCAGTACTTC. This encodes CASSAQRGASYEQYF.

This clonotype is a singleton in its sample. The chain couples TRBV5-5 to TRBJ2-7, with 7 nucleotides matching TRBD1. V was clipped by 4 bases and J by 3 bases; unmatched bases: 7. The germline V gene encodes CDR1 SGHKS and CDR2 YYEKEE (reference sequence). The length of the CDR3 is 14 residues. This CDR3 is CASSTRDSVYEQYF. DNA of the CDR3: TGTGCCAGCAGCACCCGGGACAGCGTCTACGAGCAGTACTTC.

CDR3 in amino acids: CASHQREETQYF. In DNA form, the CDR3 reads TGTGCCAGCCATCAAAGGGAGGAGACCCAGTACTTC. The V and J genes are TRBV3-1 and TRBJ2-5, with D maybe TRBD2 (5 bases). The CDR3 spans 12 residues. In germline, CDR1 is LGHDT, CDR2 YNNKEL (reference sequence). Between the trimmed V and J ends, which lost 8 bases and 5 bases, there was a span of 12 bases.

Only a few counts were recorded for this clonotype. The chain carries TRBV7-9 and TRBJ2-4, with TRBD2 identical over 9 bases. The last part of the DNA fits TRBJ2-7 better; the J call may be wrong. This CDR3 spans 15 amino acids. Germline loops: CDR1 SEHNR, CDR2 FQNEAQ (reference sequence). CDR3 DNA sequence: TGTGCCAGCAGCTTATGGGTGACTAGCGGCTACGAGCAGTACTTC. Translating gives CASSLWVTSGYEQYF.

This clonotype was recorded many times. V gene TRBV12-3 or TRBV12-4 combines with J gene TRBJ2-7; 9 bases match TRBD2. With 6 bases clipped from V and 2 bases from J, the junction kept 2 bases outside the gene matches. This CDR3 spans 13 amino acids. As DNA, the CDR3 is TGTGCCAGCAGGTCTAGCGGGGCCTACGAGCAGTACTTC. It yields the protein CASRSSGAYEQYF.

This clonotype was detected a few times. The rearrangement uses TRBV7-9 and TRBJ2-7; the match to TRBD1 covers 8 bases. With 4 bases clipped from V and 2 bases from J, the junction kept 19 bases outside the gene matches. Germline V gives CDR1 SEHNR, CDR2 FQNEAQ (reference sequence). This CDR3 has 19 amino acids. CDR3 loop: CASSSIRTLQTGETYEQYF. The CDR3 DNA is TGTGCCAGCAGCTCCATTAGGACTCTACAGACAGGGGAGACCTACGAGCAGTACTTC.

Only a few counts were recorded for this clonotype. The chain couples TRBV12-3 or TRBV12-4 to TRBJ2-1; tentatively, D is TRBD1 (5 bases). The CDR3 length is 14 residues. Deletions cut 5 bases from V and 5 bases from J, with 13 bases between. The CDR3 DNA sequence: TGTGCCAGCAGTAAGGGGAATCCGAACAATGAGCAGTTCTTC. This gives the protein CASSKGNPNNEQFF.

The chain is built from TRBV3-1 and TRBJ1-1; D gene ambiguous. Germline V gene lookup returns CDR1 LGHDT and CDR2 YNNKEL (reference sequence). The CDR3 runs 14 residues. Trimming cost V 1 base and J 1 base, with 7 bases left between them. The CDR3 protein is CASSQVKGNTEAFF. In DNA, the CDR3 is TGTGCCAGCAGCCAAGTTAAGGGGAACACTGAAGCTTTCTTT. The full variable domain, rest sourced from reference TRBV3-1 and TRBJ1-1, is DTAVSQTPKYLVTQMGNDKSIKCEQNLGHDTMYWYKQDSKKFLKIMFSYNNKELIINETVPNRFSPKSPDKAHLNLHINSLELGDSAVYFCASSQVKGNTEAFFGQGTRLTVV.

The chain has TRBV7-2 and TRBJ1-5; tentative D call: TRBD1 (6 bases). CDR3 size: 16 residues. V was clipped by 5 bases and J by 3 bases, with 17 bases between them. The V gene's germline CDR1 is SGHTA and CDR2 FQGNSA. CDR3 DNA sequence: TGTGCCAGCAGCCCTCACTCGACAGGCTACAATCAGCCCCAGCATTTT. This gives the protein CASSPHSTGYNQPQHF.